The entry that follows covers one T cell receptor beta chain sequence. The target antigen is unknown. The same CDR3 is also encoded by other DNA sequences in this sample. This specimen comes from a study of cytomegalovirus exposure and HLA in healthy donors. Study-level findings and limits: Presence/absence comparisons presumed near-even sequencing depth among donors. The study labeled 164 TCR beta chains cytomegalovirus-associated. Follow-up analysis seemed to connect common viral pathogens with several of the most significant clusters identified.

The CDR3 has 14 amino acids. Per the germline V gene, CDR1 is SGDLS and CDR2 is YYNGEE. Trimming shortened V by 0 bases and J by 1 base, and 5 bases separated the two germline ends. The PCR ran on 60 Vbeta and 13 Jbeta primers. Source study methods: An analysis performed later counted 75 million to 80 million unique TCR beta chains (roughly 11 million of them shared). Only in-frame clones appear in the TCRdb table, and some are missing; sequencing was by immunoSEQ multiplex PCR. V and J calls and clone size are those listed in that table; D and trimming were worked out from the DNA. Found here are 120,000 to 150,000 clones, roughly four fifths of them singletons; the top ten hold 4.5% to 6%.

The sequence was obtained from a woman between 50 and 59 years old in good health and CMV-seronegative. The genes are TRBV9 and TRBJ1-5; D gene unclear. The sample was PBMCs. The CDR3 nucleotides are TGTGCCAGCAGCGTAGGAGTGAGCAATCAGCCCCAGCATTTT. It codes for CASSVGVSNQPQHF. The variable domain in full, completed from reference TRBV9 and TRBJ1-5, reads DSGVTQTPKHLITATGQRVTLRCSPRSGDLSVYWYQQSLDQGLQFLIQYYNGEERAKGNILERFSAQQFPDLHSELNLSSLELGDSALYFCASSVGVSNQPQHFGDGTRLSIL.